The clone carrying this T cell receptor (beta chain) was detected many times. The antigen remains undetermined. Germline V lookup: CDR1 SGHRS, CDR2 YFSETQ. The length of the CDR3 is 12 residues. The V end was cut by 0 bases, the J end by 2 bases, with 3 bases between. These data come from a study of molecular identifiers for immune sequencing clone quantification. Study observations and caveats: Because of identical TCR molecules sharing a barcode, sizes of highly expanded clones could be underestimated. For effector cells, clones above 20 RNA copies held over 97% of molecules; for naive cells, under 1%. Spiked Jurkat TCR RNA equivalent to one cell reportedly surfaced among 900,000 to 1,000,000 naive cells.

TCRdb analysed the PCR reads with MiXCR anew, one entry per CDR3 protein. The sample has around 100,000 distinct CDR3 sequences; roughly 38% are singletons. The source material was naive CD8+ T cells from blood, with Jurkat cell RNA spiked in. Sample subset: FACS-sorted CD8+CD4-CCR7+CD45RA+ naive T cells. This chain connects TRBV5-1 to TRBJ2-7; D is ambiguous. The TCR was taken from a human donor in good health. Some libraries in this study had Jurkat cell RNA spiked in. The CDR3 bases are TGCGCCAGCAGCTTGGTGGCCTACGAGCAGTACTTC. Protein: CASSLVAYEQYF.